This T cell receptor beta chain was captured by sequencing in a study of T-cell reconstitution after alpha-beta-depleted transplantation in children. The length of the CDR3 is 13 residues. Germline V gives CDR1 SGHKS, CDR2 YYEKEE (reference sequence). Trimming shortened V by 3 bases and J by 8 bases, and 14 bases separated the two germline ends. This clonotype was seen repeatedly, ten times or more. Its antigen is currently unknown. Study-wide results and caveats: The high TCRbeta diversity at day 60 in some patients came from surviving recipient T cells and thymic progenitors. There were reportedly several hundred expanded graft clones from which alpha-beta T cells came about two months after transplant. T-cell numbers and diversity, one year after transplant, stemmed largely from T cells that were newly produced.

Using unique molecular identifiers, the investigators prepared the TCRbeta library. Using its own MiXCR run on the PCR reads, TCRdb lists one record per CDR3 protein. The sample yields 75,000 to 80,000 distinct CDR3 sequences, 15% to 20% seen once. The sequence was collected from a male patient between 2 and 15 years old who had a stem cell transplant for acute lymphoblastic leukemia, so the T cells may come from the graft donor. The chain joins TRBV5-5 to TRBJ1-2; D perhaps matches TRBD1 (5 bases). The sample consisted of PBMCs, mostly from graft donor cells, taken 360 days after TCRalphabeta/CD19-depleted stem cell transplant. The CDR3 DNA reads as TGTGCCAGCAGCTACATGACAGTCTCCGGCTACACCTTC. This sequence encodes CASSYMTVSGYTF. The variable domain in full, with the rest retrieved from reference TRBV5-5 and TRBJ1-2, is DAGVTQSPTHLIKTRGQQVTLRCSPISGHKSVSWYQQVLGQGPQFIFQYYEKEERGRGNFPDRFSARQFPNYSSELNVNALLLGDSALYLCASSYMTVSGYTFGSGTRLTVV.